This T cell receptor beta chain derives from a study of neoadjuvant anti-PD-1 for oral cavity cancer. Here immunoSEQ multiplex PCR was the method, and the copy in TCRdb shows in-frame clones only, minus some. The top ten hold less than 3% of the sample, which has over 11,000 clones, around 75% seen once. Study-level points and caveats: Higher pretreatment blood Treg/Th17 ratios correlated with higher pretreatment blood and lower post-treatment tumor TCRbeta clonality.

Looked up from germline, CDR1 is SEHNR and CDR2 is FQNEAQ (reference sequence). This CDR3 has 13 residues. V was clipped by 2 bases and J by 5 bases, with 9 bases between them. Blood cells were analyzed directly, without culture or expansion. This clone was seen a few times. Its antigen is unidentified. The material was PBMCs, obtained before nivolumab (anti-PD-1) treatment. The chain is built from TRBV7-9 and TRBJ1-1; no definite D call. The sequence came from a person aged 35-79 years with oral cavity squamous cell carcinoma. CDR3 protein: CASSLLEGTEAFF. The CDR3 DNA sequence: TGTGCCAGCAGCTTATTGGAGGGAACTGAAGCTTTCTTT.